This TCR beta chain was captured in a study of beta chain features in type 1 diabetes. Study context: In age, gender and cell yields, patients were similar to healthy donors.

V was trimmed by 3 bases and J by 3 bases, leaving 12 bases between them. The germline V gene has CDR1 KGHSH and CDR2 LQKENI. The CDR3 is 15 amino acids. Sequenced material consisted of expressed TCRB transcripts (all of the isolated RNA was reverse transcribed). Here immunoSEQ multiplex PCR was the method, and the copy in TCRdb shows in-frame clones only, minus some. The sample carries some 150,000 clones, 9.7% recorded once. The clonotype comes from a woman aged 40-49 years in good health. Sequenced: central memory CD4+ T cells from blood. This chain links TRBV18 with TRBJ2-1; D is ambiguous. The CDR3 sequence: CASSPSESVYNEQFF. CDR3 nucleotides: TGTGCCAGCTCACCCTCTGAGTCGGTCTACAATGAGCAGTTCTTC.